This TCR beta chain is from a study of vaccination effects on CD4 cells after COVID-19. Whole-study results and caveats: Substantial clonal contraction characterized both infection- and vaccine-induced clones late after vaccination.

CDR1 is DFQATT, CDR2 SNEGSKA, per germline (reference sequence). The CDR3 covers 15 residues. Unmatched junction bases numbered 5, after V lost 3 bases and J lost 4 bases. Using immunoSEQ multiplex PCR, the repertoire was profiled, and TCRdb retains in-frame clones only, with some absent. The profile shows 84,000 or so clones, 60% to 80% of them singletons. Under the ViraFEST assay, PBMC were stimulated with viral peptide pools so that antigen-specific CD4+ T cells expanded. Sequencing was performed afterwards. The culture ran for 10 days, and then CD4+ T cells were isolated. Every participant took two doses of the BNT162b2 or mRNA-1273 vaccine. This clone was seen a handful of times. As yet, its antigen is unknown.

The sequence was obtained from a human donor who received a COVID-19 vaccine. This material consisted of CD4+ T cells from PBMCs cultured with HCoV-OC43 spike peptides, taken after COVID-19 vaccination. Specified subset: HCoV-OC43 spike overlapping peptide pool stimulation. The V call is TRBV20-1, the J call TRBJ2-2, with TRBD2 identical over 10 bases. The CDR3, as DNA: TGCAGTGCTAGTACCGAGCGGGGGGGCACCGGGGAGCTGTTTTTT. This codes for CSASTERGGTGELFF.